This TCR beta chain was documented in a study of shared clonotypes between healthy human individuals. V lost 5 bases to trimming and J lost 6 bases, with 16 bases between them. Germline loops: CDR1 MNHNS, CDR2 SASEGT. The CDR3 is 14 amino acids. Samples underwent the assay at deep level. The genomic DNA of each subset was split evenly across several immunoSEQ plates. Some clones are missing from TCRdb's copy, which holds only in-frame ones; the method was immunoSEQ multiplex PCR. The data show around 240,000 clones, approximately 65% seen once. Input material: memory CD4+ T cells sorted from blood. Subset reported: CD45RA-negative fraction. The chain couples TRBV6-1 to TRBJ1-2; TRBD1 is a possible D gene (5 bases). This receptor was identified in a man aged 25 to 40 in good health. The CDR3 spells CASSRGLPGDGYTF. Here the CDR3 DNA reads TGTGCCAGCAGTCGGGGCCTTCCGGGGGATGGCTACACCTTC.